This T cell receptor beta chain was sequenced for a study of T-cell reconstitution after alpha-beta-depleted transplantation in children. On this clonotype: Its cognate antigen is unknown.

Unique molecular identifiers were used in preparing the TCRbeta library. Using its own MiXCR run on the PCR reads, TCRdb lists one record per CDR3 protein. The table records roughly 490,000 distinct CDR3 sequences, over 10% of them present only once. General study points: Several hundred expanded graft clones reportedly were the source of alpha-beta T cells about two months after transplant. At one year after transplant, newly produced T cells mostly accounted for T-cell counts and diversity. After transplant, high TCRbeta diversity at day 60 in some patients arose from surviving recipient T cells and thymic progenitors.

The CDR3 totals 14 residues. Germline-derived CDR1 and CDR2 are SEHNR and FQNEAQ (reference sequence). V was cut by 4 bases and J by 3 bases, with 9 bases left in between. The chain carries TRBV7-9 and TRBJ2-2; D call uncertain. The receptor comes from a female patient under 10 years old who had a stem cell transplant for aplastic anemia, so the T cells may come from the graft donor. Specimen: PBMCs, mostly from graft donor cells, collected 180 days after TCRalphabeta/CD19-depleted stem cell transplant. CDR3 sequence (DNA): TGTGCCAGCAGCTCAAAAATCTACACCGGGGAGCTGTTTTTT. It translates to CASSSKIYTGELFF.